Shown below are 18 T cell receptor beta chains from a single sample sequenced in a study of T cells in localized non-small cell lung cancer. Using immunoSEQ multiplex PCR, the repertoire was profiled, and TCRdb retains in-frame clones only, with some absent. The table shows about 78,000 clones, with approximately 85% occurring only once. This material consisted of peripheral blood, taken before any cancer treatment. The receptor set was obtained from a man aged 40 to 70 with stage I lung adenocarcinoma.

The rearrangement links TRBV2 to TRBJ1-1, with no clear D. This CDR3 is 12 amino acids long. V was pared by 6 bases and J by 4 bases, with 9 bases between. Germline lookup yields CDR1 SNHLY and CDR2 FYNNEI. The CDR3 here is CASRQDPTEAFF. DNA for the CDR3: TGTGCCAGCAGGCAGGATCCCACTGAAGCTTTCTTT.

This chain connects TRBV7-2 to TRBJ2-2; no definite D call. V dropped 3 bases and J dropped 3 bases, with 8 bases sitting between them. Germline CDR1 is SGHTA and CDR2 is FQGNSA. CDR3 length equals 14 residues. The CDR3 loop reads CASSFEGYTGELFF. CDR3 nucleotide sequence: TGTGCCAGCAGCTTTGAAGGGTACACCGGGGAGCTGTTTTTT.

The gene calls are TRBV5-1 and TRBJ1-1, with 9 positions matching TRBD1. Germline V gene lookup returns CDR1 SGHRS and CDR2 YFSETQ. CDR3 length: 14 amino acids. J gave up 5 bases and V 4 bases, and 6 bases lay outside the gene matches. CDR3 nucleotide sequence: TGCGCCAGCAGCGCAGACAGGGGGAAAACTGAAGCTTTCTTT. This gives the protein CASSADRGKTEAFF.

This chain links TRBV7-2 with TRBJ2-1; D unclear. V lost 4 bases to trimming and J lost 5 bases, with 15 bases between them. CDR1 SGHTA and CDR2 FQGNSA come from the germline V gene. This CDR3 region has 15 residues. The CDR3 DNA follows: TGTGCCAGCAGCTCCGGACCCGCGGTCAACAATGAGCAGTTCTTC. It specifies CASSSGPAVNNEQFF.

This clone was counted a few times. The V and J genes are TRBV7-2 and TRBJ2-4, with 7 bases that match TRBD1. V shed 1 base, J shed 9 bases, and the junction held 12 bases outside the gene matches. The CDR3 is made up of 16 amino acids. The germline V gene has CDR1 SGHTA and CDR2 FQGNSA. The CDR3 reads CASSLVAGQVSGIQYF. CDR3 nucleotide sequence: TGTGCCAGCAGCTTAGTCGCCGGACAGGTTTCGGGCATTCAGTACTTC.

This chain links TRBV18 with TRBJ2-7; D remains ambiguous. The length of the CDR3 is 12 residues. The ends were cut back, 2 bases at V and 4 bases at J, with 6 bases in the middle. Germline V CDR1 and CDR2: KGHSH, LQKENI. CDR3 in DNA: TGTGCCAGCTCACCATCGAGATACGAGCAGTACTTC. This sequence encodes CASSPSRYEQYF.

The V call is TRBV19, the J call TRBJ1-5; D may be TRBD1 (6 bases). The CDR3 is 15 residues long. V was cut by 4 bases and J by 3 bases, with 13 bases left in between. Germline-derived CDR1 and CDR2 are LNHDA and SQIVND (reference sequence). Here the CDR3 reads CASSTKTGFNQPQHF. The CDR3 nucleotides read TGTGCCAGTAGTACTAAGACAGGTTTCAATCAGCCCCAGCATTTT. Complete variable domain (other parts from reference TRBV19 and TRBJ1-5): DGGITQSPKYLFRKEGQNVTLSCEQNLNHDAMYWYRQDPGQGLRLIYYSQIVNDFQKGDIAEGYSVSREKKESFPLTVTSAQKNPTAFYLCASSTKTGFNQPQHFGDGTRLSIL.

The V call is TRBV7-9, the J call TRBJ2-7; 7 positions match TRBD1. The CDR3 runs 17 residues. Looked up from germline, CDR1 is SEHNR and CDR2 is FQNEAQ (reference sequence). V lost 6 bases and J lost 0; bases outside the gene matches: 14. Here the CDR3 reads CASSLPRTGSYSYEQYF. Here the CDR3 DNA reads TGTGCCAGCAGTTTACCCCGGACAGGCAGTTACTCCTACGAGCAGTACTTC.

The J gene is TRBJ2-7, the V gene TRBV6-6; D unresolved. Germline V lookup: CDR1 MNHNY, CDR2 SVGAGI (reference sequence). This CDR3 is 12 amino acids long. Trimming pared 7 bases from V and 5 bases from J, leaving 12 bases between. CDR3 region: CASMTIKNEQYF. The CDR3, as DNA: TGTGCCAGCATGACCATAAAAAACGAGCAGTACTTC.

V is TRBV7-8 and J is TRBJ2-2; the match to TRBD2 covers 7 bases. The CDR3 spans 15 residues. Germline CDR1 SGHVS, CDR2 FQNEAQ. Losses at the gene ends were 5 bases for V and 6 bases for J; bases not matched to a gene: 9. CDR3: CASSAPGGRAGELFF. CDR3 nucleotides: TGTGCCAGCAGCGCCCCCGGGGGGAGGGCCGGGGAGCTGTTTTTT.

In its sample, this clone was seen once. The V call is TRBV5-1, the J call TRBJ2-3; TRBD2 matches at 9 bases. Germline V gene lookup returns CDR1 SGHRS and CDR2 YFSETQ. V was clipped by 2 bases and J by 0 bases; unmatched bases: 4. The CDR3 has 16 residues. The CDR3 is CASSFGAGGSTDTQYF. In DNA, the CDR3 is TGCGCCAGCAGCTTCGGAGCGGGGGGAAGCACAGATACGCAGTATTTT.

The rearrangement joins TRBV5-5 to TRBJ1-3, with D unclear. Per germline, CDR1 SGHKS and CDR2 YYEKEE (reference sequence). This CDR3 region has 15 residues. Trimming shortened V by 5 bases and J by 8 bases, and 20 bases separated the two germline ends. The CDR3 DNA follows: TGTGCCAGCAGGCCGCCCGGACGGGGAATGGACACCATATATTTT. This gives the protein CASRPPGRGMDTIYF.

The V call is TRBV9, the J call TRBJ2-7; D assignment may be TRBD1 or TRBD2 (5 bases each). The CDR3 sequence is 15 residues long. Trimming removed 1 base from V and 3 bases from J, with 14 bases in between. The germline CDR1 and CDR2 sequences are SGDLS and YYNGEE. CDR3 in DNA: TGTGCCAGCAGCGTATCGCCCGGTGGGGGCTACGAGCAGTACTTC. Amino acids: CASSVSPGGGYEQYF. Looking up the rest from reference TRBV9 and TRBJ2-7 gives the full variable domain: DSGVTQTPKHLITATGQRVTLRCSPRSGDLSVYWYQQSLDQGLQFLIQYYNGEERAKGNILERFSAQQFPDLHSELNLSSLELGDSALYFCASSVSPGGGYEQYFGPGTRLTVT.

The gene calls are TRBV27 and TRBJ2-1, with D possibly being TRBD1 or TRBD2 (5 bases each). V lost 2 bases to trimming and J lost 0 bases, with 11 bases between them. Germline loops: CDR1 MNHEY, CDR2 SMNVEV (reference sequence). The CDR3 loop spans 16 amino acids. DNA for the CDR3: TGTGCCAGCAGTTTACAGGGAGAACCCTCCTACAATGAGCAGTTCTTC. Protein product: CASSLQGEPSYNEQFF.

The chain links TRBV27 to TRBJ2-7; D remains ambiguous. The CDR3 is 13 residues long. CDR1 MNHEY and CDR2 SMNVEV come from the germline V gene (reference sequence). Trimming stripped 4 bases from V and 0 bases from J, with 7 bases between. Written as DNA, the CDR3 is TGTGCCAGCAGTTGGGCGGCCTCCTACGAGCAGTACTTC. Encoded protein: CASSWAASYEQYF.

The chain couples TRBV27 to TRBJ2-3; D remains ambiguous. Germline loops: CDR1 MNHEY, CDR2 SMNVEV (reference sequence). The CDR3 sequence is 14 residues long. V was clipped by 7 bases and J by 2 bases, with 13 bases between them. CDR3 DNA sequence: TGTGCCAGCACCAAAAAATCATACACAGATACGCAGTATTTT. Protein product: CASTKKSYTDTQYF.

In this sample, this clone turned up once. J is TRBJ1-2 and V is TRBV25-1, with D possibly TRBD1 on 5 matching bases. The V gene's germline CDR1 is MGHDK and CDR2 SYGVNS. V lost 7 bases to trimming and J lost 4 bases, with 13 bases between them. The CDR3 length is 13 residues. DNA for the CDR3: TGTGCCAGCACTCGGGGGGAAAGCTATGGCTACACCTTC. This gives the protein CASTRGESYGYTF.

The V call is TRBV6-1, the J call TRBJ1-5; 7 bases map to TRBD1. This CDR3 has 15 residues. Germline lookup yields CDR1 MNHNS and CDR2 SASEGT. Germline trimming cut 4 bases from V and 0 bases from J; bases unmatched to any gene: 3. The chain's CDR3 is CASSGTGFSNQPQHF. Here the CDR3 DNA reads TGTGCCAGCAGTGGGACAGGATTTAGCAATCAGCCCCAGCATTTT.